The 10 T cell receptor beta chains given below trace back to one sample, sequenced in a study of cytomegalovirus exposure and HLA in healthy donors. A multiplex PCR was run with 60 Vbeta primers and 13 Jbeta primers. Data came from immunoSEQ multiplex PCR; TCRdb stores just in-frame clones and leaves some out. This repertoire shows 84,000 or so clones, around 77% found once; its top ten account for 3.5% to 4.5%. Sequencing used PBMCs. The receptors were gathered from a man younger than 40 in good health and CMV-seronegative.

This clone occurred once. The V and J genes are TRBV19 and TRBJ1-2; D gene uncertain. CDR1 and CDR2 (germline): LNHDA, SQIVND (reference sequence). The CDR3 sequence is 12 residues long. Trimming took off 7 bases at V and 8 bases at J, with 14 bases between the two ends. CDR3 protein: CASKGGAGGYTF. CDR3 DNA: TGTGCCAGTAAAGGAGGTGCCGGGGGCTACACCTTC.

This clone was seen only once. The chain links TRBV9 to TRBJ1-2, with 8 positions matching TRBD1. From germline, CDR1 is SGDLS and CDR2 YYNGEE. The length of the CDR3 is 16 residues. V lost 0 bases to trimming and J lost 2 bases; unmatched junction nucleotides: 6. The CDR3 coding sequence is TGTGCCAGCAGCGTAGAGACAGGGGTGATAAACTATGGCTACACCTTC. It codes for CASSVETGVINYGYTF.

This chain uses TRBV19 with TRBJ2-1; D is undetermined. V lost 8 bases and J lost 4, with 21 bases in between. Germline V gene sequence: CDR1 LNHDA, CDR2 SQIVND (reference sequence). The CDR3 has 16 amino acids. The CDR3: CASAMRSSVRYNEQFF. CDR3 nucleotides: TGTGCCAGTGCCATGAGGTCAAGCGTTCGATACAATGAGCAGTTCTTC.

V gene TRBV7-2 combines with J gene TRBJ2-3; D perhaps matches TRBD2 (6 bases). Between the trimmed V and J ends, which lost 2 bases and 1 base, there was a span of 13 bases. Germline lookup yields CDR1 SGHTA and CDR2 FQGNSA. The CDR3 totals 16 residues. The CDR3, as DNA: TGTGCCAGCAGCTTACTGGCTAGCGCTGGCACAGATACGCAGTATTTT. This translates into CASSLLASAGTDTQYF.

The chain recombines TRBV5-5 with TRBJ1-2; TRBD1 is a possible D gene (5 bases). The CDR3 runs to 13 residues. Trimming removed 2 bases at V and 3 bases at J, with 8 bases between. The germline V gene encodes CDR1 SGHKS and CDR2 YYEKEE (reference sequence). Here the CDR3 DNA reads TGTGCCAGCAGCTTCGGGGGATACTATGGCTACACCTTC. Its translation is CASSFGGYYGYTF.

The V call is TRBV28, the J call TRBJ2-1; 9 bases are shared with TRBD1. CDR3 length: 14 residues. The J segment lost 8 bases and the V segment lost 7 bases, leaving 9 bases of the junction unmatched. Germline V gene data show CDR1 as MDHEN and CDR2 as SYDVKM. CDR3 DNA: TGTGCCAGCAAATTTCCGGGACAGGGCTATGAGCAGTTCTTC. Translated: CASKFPGQGYEQFF. Using reference TRBV28 and TRBJ2-1 for the parts outside the CDR3, the full variable domain is DVKVTQSSRYLVKRTGEKVFLECVQDMDHENMFWYRQDPGLGLRLIYFSYDVKMKEKGDIPEGYSVSREKKERFSLILESASTNQTSMYLCASKFPGQGYEQFFGPGTRLTVL.

The table lists this clone with a few counts. The chain carries TRBV6-1 and TRBJ2-7; 7 bases are a match to TRBD1. The J segment lost 2 bases and the V segment lost 5 bases, leaving 9 bases of the junction unmatched. This CDR3 has 15 amino acids. Looked up from germline, CDR1 is MNHNS and CDR2 is SASEGT. The CDR3 nucleotides are TGTGCCAGCAGTATAGGGACAGAGTTAGCCTACGAGCAGTACTTC. Translated, it gives CASSIGTELAYEQYF.

V gene TRBV7-9 combines with J gene TRBJ2-2; D unclear. Trimming took 3 bases from V and 1 from J, leaving 9 bases between them. Germline CDR1 is SEHNR and CDR2 is FQNEAQ (reference sequence). This CDR3 spans 15 amino acids. CDR3 region: CASSFWAENTGELFF. The CDR3 nucleotides are TGTGCCAGCAGCTTTTGGGCAGAGAACACCGGGGAGCTGTTTTTT.

CDR3 region: CASSVGLAGGISYEQYF. As DNA, the CDR3 is TGTGCCAGCAGCGTAGGACTAGCGGGGGGCATCTCCTACGAGCAGTACTTC. This chain connects TRBV9 to TRBJ2-7; 13 positions agree with TRBD2. With 0 bases clipped from V and 0 bases from J, the junction kept 3 bases outside the gene matches. CDR1 and CDR2 from the germline V gene are SGDLS and YYNGEE. This CDR3 comprises 17 residues.

The V call is TRBV6-1, the J call TRBJ2-5, with TRBD1 matching over 7 bases. The CDR3 is 16 residues long. The germline V gene encodes CDR1 MNHNS and CDR2 SASEGT. J was trimmed by 1 base and V by 1 base; bases with no gene match: 6. CDR3 sequence reads: CASSEEFGTVQETQYF. In DNA, the CDR3 is TGTGCCAGCAGTGAAGAATTTGGGACAGTCCAAGAGACCCAGTACTTC.